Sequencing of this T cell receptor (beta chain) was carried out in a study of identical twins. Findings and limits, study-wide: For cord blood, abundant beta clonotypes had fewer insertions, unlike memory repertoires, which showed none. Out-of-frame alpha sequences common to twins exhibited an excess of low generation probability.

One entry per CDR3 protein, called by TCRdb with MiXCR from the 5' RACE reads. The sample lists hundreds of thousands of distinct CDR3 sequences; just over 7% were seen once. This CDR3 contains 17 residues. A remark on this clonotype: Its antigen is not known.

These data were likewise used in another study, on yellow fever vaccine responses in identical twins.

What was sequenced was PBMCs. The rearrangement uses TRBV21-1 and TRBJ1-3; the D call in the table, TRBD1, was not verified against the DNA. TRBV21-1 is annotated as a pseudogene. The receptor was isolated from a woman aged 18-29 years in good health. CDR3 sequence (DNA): TGTGCCAGCAGCAAATTTCTGGACAGGGTCTCTGGAAACACCATATATTTT. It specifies CASSKFLDRVSGNTIYF.